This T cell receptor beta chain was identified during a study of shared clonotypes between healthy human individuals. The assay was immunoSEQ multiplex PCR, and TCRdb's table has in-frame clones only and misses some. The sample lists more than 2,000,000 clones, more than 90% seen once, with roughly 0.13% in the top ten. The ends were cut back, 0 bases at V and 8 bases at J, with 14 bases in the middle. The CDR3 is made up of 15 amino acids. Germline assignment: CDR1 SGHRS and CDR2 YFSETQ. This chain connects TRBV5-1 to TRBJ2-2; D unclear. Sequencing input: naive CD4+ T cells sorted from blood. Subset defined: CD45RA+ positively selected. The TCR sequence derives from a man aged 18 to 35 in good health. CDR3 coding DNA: TGCGCCAGCAGCTTGGCCATGGACCTCGGAGGGGAGCTGTTTTTT. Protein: CASSLAMDLGGELFF.